Each of the 25 T cell receptor beta chains below was sequenced from the same sample in a study of cytomegalovirus exposure and HLA in healthy donors. PCR used 60 Vbeta primers and 13 Jbeta primers. Measured with immunoSEQ multiplex PCR; TCRdb has only the in-frame clones, and not every one. The table shows roughly 110,000 clones, with approximately 80% occurring only once. The sample was PBMCs. The receptor set was obtained from a man aged 50 to 60 in good health and CMV-seronegative.

The rearrangement uses TRBV29-1 and TRBJ2-5, with TRBD1 identical over 9 bases. CDR1 is SQVTM and CDR2 is ANQGSEA in the germline V gene. With 7 bases clipped from V and 5 bases from J, the junction kept 11 bases outside the gene matches. The CDR3 extends over 14 amino acids. CDR3 in amino acids: CSAKYRGQGETQYF. The CDR3 region has the DNA TGCAGCGCTAAATACAGGGGGCAGGGGGAGACCCAGTACTTC.

V usage is TRBV6-5 and J usage is TRBJ1-1, with D unresolved. This CDR3 comprises 15 residues. Germline CDR1 is MNHEY and CDR2 is SVGAGI. Trimming removed 3 bases at V and 3 bases at J, with 14 bases between. DNA for the CDR3: TGTGCCAGCAGTTATGGGCCAGGTCCCTACACTGAAGCTTTCTTT. Translated: CASSYGPGPYTEAFF.

V is TRBV10-1 and J is TRBJ2-3; a weak D match, TRBD1 (5 bases). The ends were cut back, 5 bases at V and 1 base at J, with 13 bases in the middle. CDR1 and CDR2 from the germline V gene are WNHNN and SYGVQD (reference sequence). This CDR3 has 15 residues. The CDR3 region is CASSLGPRGTDTQYF. The CDR3 nucleotides read TGCGCCAGCAGTTTAGGCCCCAGGGGCACAGATACGCAGTATTTT.

This clone was counted a few times. The same CDR3 can be traced to other DNA sequences in this sample. The chain combines TRBV6-1 with TRBJ2-3, with TRBD2 matching 10 bases. V shed 4 bases and J 5 bases; nucleotides not matched to a gene: 6. Germline loops: CDR1 MNHNS, CDR2 SASEGT. The CDR3 has 15 amino acids. In DNA, the CDR3 is TGTGCCAGCAGTGGATTAGCGGGGGGAGGAGATACGCAGTATTTT. Amino acids: CASSGLAGGGDTQYF.

The J gene is TRBJ2-5, the V gene TRBV7-6, with D perhaps TRBD2 (5 bases). The V gene's germline CDR1 is SGHVS and CDR2 FNYEAQ. Trimming shortened V by 7 bases and J by 5 bases, and 14 bases separated the two germline ends. This CDR3 region has 13 residues. CDR3 in amino acids: CASTSPGVETQYF. As DNA, the CDR3 is TGTGCCAGCACGAGTCCCGGGGTGGAGACCCAGTACTTC. Complete variable domain (other parts from reference TRBV7-6 and TRBJ2-5): GAGVSQSPRYKVTKRGQDVALRCDPISGHVSLYWYRQALGQGPEFLTYFNYEAQQDKSGLPNDRFSAERPEGSISTLTIQRTEQRDSAMYRCASTSPGVETQYFGPGTRLLVL.

The rearrangement uses TRBV18 and TRBJ1-1, with TRBD1 as a possible D gene (5 bases). This CDR3 is built from 15 residues. The germline V gene encodes CDR1 KGHSH and CDR2 LQKENI. The V and J ends lost 3 bases and 1 base respectively, with 12 bases between them. The CDR3 is CASSPTGQRNTEAFF. CDR3 nucleotide sequence: TGTGCCAGCTCACCCACAGGACAAAGGAACACTGAAGCTTTCTTT.

This chain uses TRBV4-2 with TRBJ2-5, with D possibly TRBD1 on 5 matching bases. The CDR3 consists of 16 residues. The germline CDR1 and CDR2 sequences are LGHNA and YNFKEQ. V was cut by 0 bases and J by 6 bases, with 17 bases left in between. The CDR3 nucleotides read TGTGCCAGCAGCCAAGATCGCGGCGACAGTATGCAGACCCAGTACTTC. It specifies CASSQDRGDSMQTQYF.

This rearrangement joins TRBV5-4 to TRBJ2-2; 7 nucleotides line up with TRBD1. The length of the CDR3 is 17 residues. Looked up from germline, CDR1 is SGHNT and CDR2 is YYREEE (reference sequence). The V and J ends lost 7 bases and 3 bases, in that order; junction bases with no gene match: 15. CDR3: CASSRGTDREYTGELFF. The CDR3 region has the DNA TGTGCCAGCTCCAGGGGGACCGACAGGGAATACACCGGGGAGCTGTTTTTT.

For the CDR3, the DNA is TGTGCCAGCAGCTTAGCCCCCGGGTCAGACGGGAAAGGACTGAACACTGAAGCTTTCTTT. Translating it yields CASSLAPGSDGKGLNTEAFF. The chain carries TRBV7-6 and TRBJ1-1; D is uncertain. Trimming took off 0 bases at V and 0 bases at J, with 23 bases between the two ends. This CDR3 is built from 20 residues. Germline CDR1 and CDR2: SGHVS and FNYEAQ.

The V and J genes are TRBV13 and TRBJ1-3, with D unresolved. The CDR3 totals 14 residues. Germline V gene lookup returns CDR1 PRHDT and CDR2 FYEKMQ (reference sequence). With 7 bases removed from V and 2 bases from J, the gap between germline ends came to 12 bases. DNA of the CDR3: TGTGCCAGCACAGGCCGAGAACCTGGAAACACCATATATTTT. Its translation is CASTGREPGNTIYF.

The sample holds one count of this clone. The chain employs TRBV6-5 and TRBJ1-1; tentative D call: TRBD1 (6 bases). With 4 bases removed from V and 5 bases from J, the gap between germline ends came to 11 bases. CDR1 is MNHEY, CDR2 SVGAGI, per germline. There are 13 residues in the CDR3. CDR3 amino acids: CASSLRGWTEAFF. As DNA, the CDR3 is TGTGCCAGCAGTTTAAGGGGGTGGACTGAAGCTTTCTTT.

The chain uses TRBV19 and TRBJ2-2, with 10 bases lining up with TRBD2. The CDR3 sequence is 17 residues long. V trimming: 3 bases; J trimming: 7 bases; junction bases outside the gene matches: 11. The germline gives CDR1 LNHDA, CDR2 SQIVND (reference sequence). The CDR3 protein is CASSILAGAHNDGELFF. DNA of the CDR3: TGTGCCAGTAGTATTCTAGCGGGGGCCCATAATGACGGGGAGCTGTTTTTT.

J is TRBJ1-1 and V is TRBV6-6; 9 positions agree with TRBD1. Germline V lookup: CDR1 MNHNY, CDR2 SVGAGI (reference sequence). V gave up 2 bases and J gave up 5 bases; unmatched junction bases: 9. The CDR3 spans 16 residues. The CDR3 reads CASSYAPGTGMTEAFF. As DNA, the CDR3 is TGTGCCAGCAGTTACGCCCCCGGGACAGGGATGACTGAAGCTTTCTTT.

V and J are TRBV11-2 and TRBJ1-2; a weak D match, TRBD1 (5 bases). V dropped 1 base and J dropped 6 bases, with 12 bases sitting between them. The germline CDR1 and CDR2 sequences are SGHAT and FQNNGV. CDR3 length: 14 amino acids. The CDR3 sequence is CASSLGGGGDGYTF. The CDR3 DNA reads TGTGCCAGCAGCTTAGGGGGCGGAGGGGATGGCTACACCTTC.

The chain carries TRBV14 and TRBJ1-4, with D unclear. The CDR3 runs to 12 residues. Trimming left V 4 bases short and J 8 bases short, with 8 bases between. Germline CDR1 reads SGHDN; CDR2 reads FVKESK. Here the CDR3 reads CASSPLGEKLFF. The CDR3, as DNA: TGTGCCAGCAGCCCCCTGGGCGAAAAACTGTTTTTT.

V usage is TRBV19 and J usage is TRBJ2-2; a possible D gene is TRBD2 (6 bases). CDR1 LNHDA and CDR2 SQIVND come from the germline V gene (reference sequence). The CDR3 consists of 13 residues. The CDR3 sequence is CGTLEGQTGELFF. The CDR3 DNA sequence: TGTGGTACCCTGGAGGGGCAAACCGGGGAGCTGTTTTTT.

The CDR3 DNA reads TGTGCCAGCAGTGAGGCCCGACCGAACAGGGGAAACTATGGCTACACCTTC. This codes for CASSEARPNRGNYGYTF. This chain joins TRBV6-1 and TRBJ1-2, with 7 bases matching TRBD1. CDR1 and CDR2 (germline): MNHNS, SASEGT. The J segment lost 2 bases and the V segment lost 3 bases, leaving 12 bases of the junction unmatched. This CDR3 is built from 17 residues.

The chain is built from TRBV7-9 and TRBJ2-2, with TRBD1 matching over 7 bases. Trimming at V came to 5 bases and at J to 4 bases, leaving 7 bases not matched to a gene. The V gene's germline CDR1 is SEHNR and CDR2 FQNEAQ (reference sequence). The CDR3 is 15 residues long. CDR3 in amino acids: CASSPSTGFTGELFF. CDR3 sequence (DNA): TGTGCCAGCAGCCCCTCGACAGGGTTCACCGGGGAGCTGTTTTTT.

This rearrangement joins TRBV30 to TRBJ2-2, with 12 bases fitting TRBD2. The CDR3 runs 16 residues. V trimming: 1 base; J trimming: 5 bases; junction bases outside the gene matches: 5. CDR1 is GTSNPN and CDR2 is SVGIG in the germline V gene (reference sequence). The CDR3 DNA is TGTGCCTGGAGTGGACTAGCGGGGGTAGGGACCGGGGAGCTGTTTTTT. It translates to CAWSGLAGVGTGELFF.

J is TRBJ2-7 and V is TRBV4-3, with D perhaps matching TRBD1 (6 bases). The CDR3 length is 14 residues. Germline V gives CDR1 LGHNA, CDR2 YSLEER. V gave up 0 bases and J gave up 6 bases, with 12 bases separating them. In DNA form, the CDR3 reads TGCGCCAGCAGCCAAGATCAAAGGGGGTTCGAGCAGTACTTC. Its translation: CASSQDQRGFEQYF.

DNA of the CDR3: TGTGCCAGCAGTTACCAGGGGAACGTATCACCCCTCCACTTT. Protein sequence: CASSYQGNVSPLHF. The chain combines TRBV6-6 with TRBJ1-6; D is possibly TRBD1 (6 bases). Between the trimmed V and J ends, which lost 2 bases and 10 bases, there was a span of 12 bases. CDR1 is MNHNY and CDR2 is SVGAGI in the germline V gene (reference sequence). This CDR3 comprises 14 residues.

This rearrangement joins TRBV7-7 to TRBJ1-2; TRBD1 is a possible D gene (6 bases). Deletions cut 5 bases from V and 6 bases from J, with 19 bases between. The CDR3 runs to 15 residues. Germline V CDR1 and CDR2: SSHAT, FNYEAQ (reference sequence). The CDR3 is CASSPIGGGGDGYTF. Written as DNA, the CDR3 is TGTGCCAGCAGCCCCATCGGTGGGGGGGGCGATGGCTACACCTTC.

This chain uses TRBV27 with TRBJ1-2; 8 bases fit TRBD1. The germline V gene has CDR1 MNHEY and CDR2 SMNVEV (reference sequence). This CDR3 spans 18 amino acids. The trim removed 2 bases at V and 1 base at J, leaving 12 bases unmatched. In DNA, the CDR3 is TGTGCCAGCAGTTTAAGGAGGACAGGGCTCCCATTTAACTATGGCTACACCTTC. This codes for CASSLRRTGLPFNYGYTF.

The chain has TRBV7-2 and TRBJ2-1, with unresolved D. Germline-derived CDR1 and CDR2 are SGHTA and FQGNSA. This CDR3 is built from 18 residues. Trimming cost V 2 bases and J 0 bases, with 17 bases left between them. CDR3 bases: TGTGCCAGCAGCTTAAGAAGTGGCCTTCCCAGCTCCTACAATGAGCAGTTCTTC. Translation: CASSLRSGLPSSYNEQFF.

In its sample, this clone was seen once. The chain has TRBV7-8 and TRBJ1-6; D is unresolved. CDR3 size: 15 residues. V was pared by 5 bases and J by 5 bases, with 13 bases between. Germline V lookup: CDR1 SGHVS, CDR2 FQNEAQ. As DNA, the CDR3 is TGTGCCAGCAGCATTAGACTCCCGGATAATTCACCCCTCCACTTT. It encodes CASSIRLPDNSPLHF.